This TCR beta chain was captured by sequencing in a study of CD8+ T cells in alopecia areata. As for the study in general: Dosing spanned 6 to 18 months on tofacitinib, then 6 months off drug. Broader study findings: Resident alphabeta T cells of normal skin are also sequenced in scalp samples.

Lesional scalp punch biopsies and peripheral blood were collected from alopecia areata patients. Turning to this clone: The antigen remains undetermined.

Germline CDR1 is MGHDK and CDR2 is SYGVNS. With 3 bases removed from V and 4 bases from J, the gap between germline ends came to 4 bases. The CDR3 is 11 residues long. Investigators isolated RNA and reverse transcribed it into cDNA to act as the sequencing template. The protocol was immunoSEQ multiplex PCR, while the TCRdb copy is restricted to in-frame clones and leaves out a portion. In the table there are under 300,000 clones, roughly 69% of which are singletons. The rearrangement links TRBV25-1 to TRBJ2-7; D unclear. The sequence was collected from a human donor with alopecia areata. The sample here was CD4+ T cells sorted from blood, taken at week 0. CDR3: CASSDFYEQYF. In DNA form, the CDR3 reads TGTGCCAGCAGTGATTTTTACGAGCAGTACTTC.